This T cell receptor (beta chain) was recovered during a study of T cells after yellow fever vaccination. Across the study: Fractions containing few cells were prepared with SMART-Seq v4 Ultra Low Input. The study, taken as a whole, reports: Few clonotypes appeared in both CD4 and CD8 compartments. Most primary-vaccination clones reappeared after the booster (about 97% CD4, approximately 88% CD8).

After removal of 6 bases from V and 8 bases from J, the junction contained 11 bases not matched to a gene. This CDR3 is 14 amino acids long. Germline values: CDR1 MNHNS, CDR2 SASEGT. UMIs were added to TCR cDNA along with a universal primer site when it was made by 5'RACE template switching. A single record per CDR3 protein comes from TCRdb applying MiXCR to the 5' RACE reads. The table includes approximately 340,000 distinct CDR3 sequences, roughly 8.7% detected once. This clonotype was observed a few times. Its specificity is not known. This receptor was identified in a man between 18 and 35 years old who received the YFV17D yellow fever vaccine. The rearrangement joins TRBV6-1 to TRBJ1-2; 8 nucleotides align to TRBD1. This material consisted of PBMCs, taken on the day of the first yellow fever vaccination. The CDR3 bases are TGTGCCAGCAGAGTATTGGGACAGGATGGGGGCTACACCTTC. The encoded protein is CASRVLGQDGGYTF.